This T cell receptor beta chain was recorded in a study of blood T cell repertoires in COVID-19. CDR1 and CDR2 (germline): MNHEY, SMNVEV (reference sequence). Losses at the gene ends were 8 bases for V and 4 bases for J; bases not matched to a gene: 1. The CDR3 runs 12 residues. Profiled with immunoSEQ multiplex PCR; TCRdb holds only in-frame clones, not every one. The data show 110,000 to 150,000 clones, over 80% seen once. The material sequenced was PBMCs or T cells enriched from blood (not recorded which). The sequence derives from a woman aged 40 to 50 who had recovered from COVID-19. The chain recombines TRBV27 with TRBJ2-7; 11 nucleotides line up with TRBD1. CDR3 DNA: TGTGCCAGCGGACAGGGGGCTTACGAGCAGTACTTC. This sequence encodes CASGQGAYEQYF.